This T cell receptor (beta chain) stems from a study of T-cell memory formation after mild COVID-19. Each CDR3 protein gets one entry after TCRdb re-called the 5' RACE reads with MiXCR. Of about 270,000 distinct CDR3 sequences in the sample, roughly 15% were seen once. This CDR3 is built from 15 residues. V lost 1 base and J lost 6; bases outside the gene matches: 7. Germline CDR1 reads MGHDK; CDR2 reads SYGVNS. To note about this clonotype: The antigen is not known.

Study-wide results and caveats: Clonal second-wave expansions that peaked on day 37 had unconfirmed SARS-CoV-2 specificity.

The chain links TRBV25-1 to TRBJ2-7; 9 bases are shared with TRBD1. The material sequenced was PBMCs or a T cell subset sorted from them (not recorded which). This clonotype was obtained from a man aged 18 to 35 who had mild COVID-19 (a few samples of this study predate the infection). Cell type and time point are not known. The CDR3 nucleotides read TGTGCCAGCAGTGAATCTTCCGGGACAGGGTTCGAGCAGTACTTC. Translated, it gives CASSESSGTGFEQYF.